This T cell receptor beta chain was documented in a study of regulatory T cells in long-lasting Graves disease. Study at large: The study enrolled newly diagnosed Graves' patients on antithyroid drugs under 3 months. Study-wide points: Persistent disease samples used TRBV28, TRBJ1-2 and TRBJ2-5 preferentially. Samples came from peripheral blood alone, without thyroid tissue. Sharing of public clonotypes was greater in persistent patients (over 2,500) than in new patients (more than 900).

As for time point: newly diagnosed GD, antithyroid drugs for less than 3 months. The TCR library was made from RNA that had been extracted from PBMCs in TRIzol. This clonotype has ten or more counts. No antigen is known for it. The V gene lost 0 bases and the J gene lost 6 bases, with 22 bases spanning the gap. The CDR3 has 18 amino acids. CDR1 is KGHSH, CDR2 LQKENI, per germline. Construction of TCR beta libraries relied on iRepertoire HTBI primers and on Arm-PCR targeting CDR3 regions. From the multiplex PCR reads, TCRdb called clonotypes with MiXCR, one entry per CDR3 protein. The sample lists under 300,000 distinct CDR3 sequences; 20% were seen once.

The TCR sequence derives from a female donor with Graves disease. This chain links TRBV18 with TRBJ2-3, with D hard to call. Material: peripheral blood mononuclear cells (PBMCs), obtained at new diagnosis, from a patient treated with antithyroid drugs. This CDR3 reads CASSPPMSASRLSDTQYF. CDR3 in DNA: TGTGCCAGCTCACCACCGATGTCCGCTTCCAGGCTATCGGATACGCAGTATTTT.